This passage covers 2 T cell receptor beta chains from one sample sequenced in a study of breast tumors, draining lymph nodes, adjacent tissues. TCRdb itself ran the multiplex PCR reads through MiXCR, one entry per CDR3 protein. The top ten hold about 3.7% of the sample, which has some 150,000 distinct CDR3 sequences, about 34% seen once. The lymph nodes were axillary draining lymph nodes from breast cancer patients. The material sequenced was axillary lymph node tissue. Source of these receptors: a female donor with breast cancer. Some clones in this sample may be carry-over from other donors' samples.

This clonotype was found a few times. A single base separates this from a much larger clone, so it may be a read error. The CDR3, as DNA: TGTGCCAGCAGCGTAGGGGGGACAGGGTTGACCTACGCGCAGTACTTC. Translated, it gives CASSVGGTGLTYAQYF. The genes are TRBV9 and TRBJ2-7; 9 bases agree with TRBD1. This CDR3 region has 16 residues. Looked up from germline, CDR1 is SGDLS and CDR2 is YYNGEE. Together with reference TRBV9 and TRBJ2-7, the CDR3 gives the full variable domain: DSGVTQTPKHLITATGQRVTLRCSPRSGDLSVYWYQQSLDQGLQFLIQYYNGEERAKGNILERFSAQQFPDLHSELNLSSLELGDSALYFCASSVGGTGLTYAQYFGPGTRLTVT.

This clonotype has more than one count but fewer than ten. J is TRBJ1-1 and V is TRBV20-1; the match to TRBD1 covers 9 bases. The CDR3 length is 14 residues. Trimming cost V 3 bases and J 3 bases; bases outside gene matches: 5. Germline lookup yields CDR1 DFQATT and CDR2 SNEGSKA (reference sequence). The CDR3 region has the DNA TGCAGTGCTAGTGACAGGGGGGGTTACACTGAAGCTTTCTTT. This codes for CSASDRGGYTEAFF.